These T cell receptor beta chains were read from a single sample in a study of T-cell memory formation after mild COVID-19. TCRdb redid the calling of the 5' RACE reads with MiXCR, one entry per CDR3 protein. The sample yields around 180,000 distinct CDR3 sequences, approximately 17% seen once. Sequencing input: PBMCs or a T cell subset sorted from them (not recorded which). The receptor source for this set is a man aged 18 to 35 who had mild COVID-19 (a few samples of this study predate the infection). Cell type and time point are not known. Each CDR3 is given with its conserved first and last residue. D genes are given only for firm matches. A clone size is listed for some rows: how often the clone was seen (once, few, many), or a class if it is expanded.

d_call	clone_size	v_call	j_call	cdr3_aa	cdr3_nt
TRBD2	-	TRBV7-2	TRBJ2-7	CASSLEASGGALSKQYF	TGTGCCAGCAGCTTAGAGGCTAGCGGGGGGGCCCTTTCCAAGCAGTACTTC
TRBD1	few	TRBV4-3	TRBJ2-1	CASSPSGQGPYNEQFF	TGCGCCAGCAGCCCCTCCGGACAGGGGCCTTACAATGAGCAGTTCTTC
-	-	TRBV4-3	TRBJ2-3	CASSQGLSNTQYF	TGCGCCAGCAGCCAAGGGCTCTCGAATACGCAGTATTTT
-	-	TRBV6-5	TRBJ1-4	CASSQRRNEKLFF	TGTGCCAGCAGCCAGAGGCGAAATGAAAAACTGTTTTTT
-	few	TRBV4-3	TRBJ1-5	CASSQDFRDGGQPQHF	TGCGCCAGCAGCCAAGACTTCCGGGACGGAGGACAGCCCCAGCATTTT
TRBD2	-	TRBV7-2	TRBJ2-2	CASVSGGPKTGELFF	TGTGCCAGCGTTAGCGGGGGGCCGAAAACCGGGGAGCTGTTTTTT
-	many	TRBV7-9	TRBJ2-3	CARQAIRGTDTQYF	TGTGCCAGGCAGGCCATCCGAGGCACAGATACGCAGTATTTT
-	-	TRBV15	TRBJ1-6	CATSRAVSYNSPLHF	TGTGCCACCAGCAGAGCTGTCTCTTATAATTCACCCCTCCACTTT
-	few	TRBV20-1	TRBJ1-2	CSAPMGGSYFYGYTF	TGCAGTGCTCCTATGGGGGGCAGCTACTTTTATGGCTACACCTTC
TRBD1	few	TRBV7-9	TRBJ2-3	CASSWGDRSTDTQYF	TGTGCCAGCAGCTGGGGGGACAGGAGCACAGATACGCAGTATTTT
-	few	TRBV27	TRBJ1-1	CASRSSPGRENTEAFF	TGTGCCAGCAGAAGTTCACCGGGACGAGAGAACACTGAAGCTTTCTTT
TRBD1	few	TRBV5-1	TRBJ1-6	CASSSGQGNSPLHF	TGCGCCAGCAGCTCGGGACAGGGGAATTCACCCCTCCACTTT
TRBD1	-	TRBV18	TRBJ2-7	CASSLMDRAHEQYF	TGTGCCAGCTCACTCATGGACAGGGCCCACGAGCAGTACTTC
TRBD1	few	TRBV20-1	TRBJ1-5	CSAGGTANQPQHF	TGCAGTGCTGGGGGGACAGCCAATCAGCCCCAGCATTTT
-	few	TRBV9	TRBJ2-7	CASSVGQGRRYEQYF	TGTGCCAGCAGCGTAGGGCAGGGACGCCGCTACGAGCAGTACTTC
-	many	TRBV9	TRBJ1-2	CASSVGSRSGYGYTF	TGTGCCAGCAGCGTCGGATCAAGGTCTGGCTATGGCTACACCTTC
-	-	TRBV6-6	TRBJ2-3	CASSYDKASTDTQYF	TGTGCCAGCAGTTACGATAAGGCAAGCACAGATACGCAGTATTTT
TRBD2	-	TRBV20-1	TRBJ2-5	CSAPGAGGDLGTQYF	TGCAGTGCCCCTGGGGCGGGGGGTGATCTCGGGACCCAGTACTTC
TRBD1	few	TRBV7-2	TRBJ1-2	CASSLSTGVYGYTF	TGTGCCAGCAGCCTGTCTACAGGGGTCTATGGCTACACCTTC
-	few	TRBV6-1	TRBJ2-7	CASNVGVSSYEQYF	TGTGCCAGCAACGTCGGGGTCAGCTCCTACGAGCAGTACTTC
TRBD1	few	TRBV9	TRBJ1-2	CASSSGDRNNYGYTF	TGTGCCAGCAGCTCCGGGGACAGAAATAACTATGGCTACACCTTC
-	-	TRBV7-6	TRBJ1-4	CASSLDRIKLFF	TGTGCCAGCAGCCTCGACAGGATCAAACTGTTTTTT
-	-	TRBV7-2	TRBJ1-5	CASTSSIGGPQHF	TGTGCCAGCACCTCATCCATAGGTGGGCCCCAGCATTTT
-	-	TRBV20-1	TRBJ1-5	CSARALGGGQPQHF	TGCAGTGCTAGGGCCCTCGGGGGCGGTCAGCCCCAGCATTTT
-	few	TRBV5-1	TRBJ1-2	CASRTKPSMGYTF	TGCGCCAGCAGAACAAAGCCTTCTATGGGCTACACCTTC
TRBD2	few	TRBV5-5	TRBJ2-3	CASSYTSGGGTDTQYF	TGTGCCAGCAGCTATACTAGCGGGGGGGGCACAGATACGCAGTATTTT
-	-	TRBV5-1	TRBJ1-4	CASSPNPGQPRREKLFF	TGCGCCAGCAGCCCAAACCCAGGACAGCCACGACGGGAAAAACTGTTTTTT
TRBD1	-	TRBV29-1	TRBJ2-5	CSGRTGNGEGETQYF	TGCAGCGGAAGGACAGGGAACGGTGAGGGGGAGACCCAGTACTTC
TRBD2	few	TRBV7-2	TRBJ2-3	CASSDLLAGTDTQYF	TGTGCCAGCAGCGATCTACTAGCGGGCACAGATACGCAGTATTTT
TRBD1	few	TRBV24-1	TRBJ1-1	CATAKTGSTEAFF	TGTGCCACCGCTAAGACAGGGTCCACTGAAGCTTTCTTT
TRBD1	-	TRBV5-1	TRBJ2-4	CASSVGPGGEAKNIQYF	TGCGCCAGCAGCGTAGGGCCAGGGGGCGAAGCCAAAAACATTCAGTACTTC
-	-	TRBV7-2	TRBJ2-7	CASSPLGLGTYEQYF	TGTGCCAGCAGCCCCCTAGGACTCGGAACCTACGAGCAGTACTTC
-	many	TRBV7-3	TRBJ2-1	CASSLMSPREQFF	TGTGCCAGCAGCTTAATGTCACCGCGTGAGCAGTTCTTC
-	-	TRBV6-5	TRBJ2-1	CASSTRTGTYNEQFF	TGTGCCAGCAGTACTCGGACGGGGACCTACAATGAGCAGTTCTTC
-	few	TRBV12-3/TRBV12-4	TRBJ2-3	CASSLVEADTQYF	TGTGCCAGCAGTTTAGTAGAAGCAGATACGCAGTATTTT
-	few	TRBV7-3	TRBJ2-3	CASSLSQITDTQYF	TGTGCCAGCAGCTTAAGTCAGATCACAGATACGCAGTATTTT
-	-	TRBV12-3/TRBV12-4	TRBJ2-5	CASSFSVIKETQYF	TGTGCCAGCAGTTTTTCGGTTATCAAAGAGACCCAGTACTTC
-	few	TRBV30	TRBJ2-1	CAWSVLRGSYNEQFF	TGTGCCTGGAGTGTATTGAGGGGGAGTTACAATGAGCAGTTCTTC
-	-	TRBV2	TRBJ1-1	CASLLNTEAFF	TGTGCCAGCCTACTGAACACTGAAGCTTTCTTT
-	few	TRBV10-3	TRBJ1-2	CAISGSGDGYTF	TGTGCCATCAGTGGATCGGGGGATGGCTACACCTTC
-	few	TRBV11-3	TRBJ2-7	CASSLYNREIVSYEQYF	TGTGCCAGCAGCTTATACAACAGGGAGATAGTATCCTACGAGCAGTACTTC
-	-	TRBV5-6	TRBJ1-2	CASSNTLRGYGYTF	TGTGCCAGCAGCAACACGCTCAGGGGTTACGGCTACACCTTC
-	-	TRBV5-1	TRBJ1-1	CASSLFLSAADAEAFF	TGCGCCAGCAGCTTGTTCCTATCGGCCGCCGACGCCGAAGCTTTCTTT
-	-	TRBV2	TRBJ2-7	CASSDPGAPGYF	TGTGCCAGCAGTGACCCGGGAGCCCCCGGGTACTTC
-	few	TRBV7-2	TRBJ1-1	CASSYKVDTEAFF	TGTGCCAGCAGCTATAAGGTTGACACTGAAGCTTTCTTT
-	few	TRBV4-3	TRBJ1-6	CASSQDKRQNSPLHF	TGCGCCAGCAGCCAAGATAAAAGACAGAATTCACCCCTCCACTTT
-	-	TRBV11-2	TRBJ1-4	CASSFVQTNEKLFF	TGTGCCAGCAGCTTTGTACAAACTAATGAAAAACTGTTTTTT